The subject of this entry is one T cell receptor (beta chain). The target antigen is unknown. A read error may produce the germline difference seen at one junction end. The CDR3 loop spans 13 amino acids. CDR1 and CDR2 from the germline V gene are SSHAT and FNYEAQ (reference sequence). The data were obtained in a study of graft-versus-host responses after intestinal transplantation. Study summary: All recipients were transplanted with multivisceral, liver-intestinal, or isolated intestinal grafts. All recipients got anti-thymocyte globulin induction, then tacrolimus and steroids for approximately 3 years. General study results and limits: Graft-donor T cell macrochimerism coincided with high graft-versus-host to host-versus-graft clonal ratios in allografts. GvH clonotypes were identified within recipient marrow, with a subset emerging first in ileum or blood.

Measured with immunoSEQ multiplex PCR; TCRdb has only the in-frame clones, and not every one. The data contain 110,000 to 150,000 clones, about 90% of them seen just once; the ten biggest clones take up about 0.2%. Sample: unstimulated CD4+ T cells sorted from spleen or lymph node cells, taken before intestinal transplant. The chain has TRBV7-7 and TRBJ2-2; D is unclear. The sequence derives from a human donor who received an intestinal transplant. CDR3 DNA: TGTGCTAGCAGCCGAACACAAACCGGGGAGCTGTTTTTT. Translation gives CASSRTQTGELFF. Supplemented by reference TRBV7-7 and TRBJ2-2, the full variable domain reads GAGVSQSPRYKVTKRGQDVTLRCDPISSHATLYWYQQALGQGPEFLTYFNYEAQPDKSGLPSDRFSAERPEGSISTLTIQRTEQRDSAMYRCASSRTQTGELFFGEGSRLTVL.